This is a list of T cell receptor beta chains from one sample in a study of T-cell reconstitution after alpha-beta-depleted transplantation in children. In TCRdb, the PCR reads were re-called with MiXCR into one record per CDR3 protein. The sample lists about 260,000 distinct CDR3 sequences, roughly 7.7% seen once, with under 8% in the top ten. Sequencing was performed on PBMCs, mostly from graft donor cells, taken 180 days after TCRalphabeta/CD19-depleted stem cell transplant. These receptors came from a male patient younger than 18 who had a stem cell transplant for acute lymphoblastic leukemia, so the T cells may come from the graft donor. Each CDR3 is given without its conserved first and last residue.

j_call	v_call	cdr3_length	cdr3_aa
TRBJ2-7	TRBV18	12	ASSPGDRLTQRD
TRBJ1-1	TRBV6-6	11	ASSWALNTEAF
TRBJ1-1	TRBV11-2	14	ASSSWRGAANTEAF
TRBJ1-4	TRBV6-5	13	ASSYSRQGGEKLF
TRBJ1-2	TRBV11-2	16	ASSQKGPTDAIIYGYT
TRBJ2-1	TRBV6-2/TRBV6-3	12	ASSPPPPDNEQF
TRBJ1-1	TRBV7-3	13	ASSLTEQGETEAF
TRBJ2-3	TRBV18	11	ASSLDPPDTQY
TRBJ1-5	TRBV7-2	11	ASSLGWGQPQH
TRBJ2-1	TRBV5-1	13	ASRPRTEHYNEQF
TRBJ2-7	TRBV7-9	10	ASIWERDERY
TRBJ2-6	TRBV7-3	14	ASSSDRAPGANVLT
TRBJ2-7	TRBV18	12	ASSPQGHLYEQY
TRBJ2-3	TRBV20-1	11	SGTPSTTDTQY
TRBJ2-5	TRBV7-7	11	ASSLEVWETQY
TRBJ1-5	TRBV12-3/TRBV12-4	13	ASSQGETSNQPQH